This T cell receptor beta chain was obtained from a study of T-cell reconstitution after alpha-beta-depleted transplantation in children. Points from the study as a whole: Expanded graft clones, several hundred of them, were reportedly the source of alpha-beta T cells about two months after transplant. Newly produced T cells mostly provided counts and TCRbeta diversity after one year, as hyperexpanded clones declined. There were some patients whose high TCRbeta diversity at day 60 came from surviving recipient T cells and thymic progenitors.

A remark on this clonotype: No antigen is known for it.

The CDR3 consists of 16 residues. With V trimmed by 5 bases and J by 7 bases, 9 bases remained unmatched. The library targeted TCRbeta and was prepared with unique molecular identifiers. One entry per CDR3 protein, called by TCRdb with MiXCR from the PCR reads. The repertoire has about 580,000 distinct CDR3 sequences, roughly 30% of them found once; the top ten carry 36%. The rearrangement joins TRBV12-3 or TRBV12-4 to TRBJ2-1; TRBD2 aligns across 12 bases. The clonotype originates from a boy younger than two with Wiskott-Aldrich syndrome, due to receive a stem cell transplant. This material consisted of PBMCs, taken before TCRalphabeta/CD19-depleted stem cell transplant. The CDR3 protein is CASSQGLAGPENEQFF. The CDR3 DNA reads TGTGCCAGCAGTCAAGGACTAGCGGGGCCTGAAAATGAGCAGTTCTTC.